A selection of T cell receptor beta chains follows, all from one sample in a study of blood T cell repertoires in COVID-19. Profiled with immunoSEQ multiplex PCR; TCRdb holds only in-frame clones, not every one. The table has about 73,000 clones, more than 65% seen once. Sequencing was performed on peripheral blood. These receptors were obtained from a human donor in a cohort sampled during active COVID-19. Each CDR3 is given with its conserved first and last residue. D genes are given only for firm matches. The size entry is marked missing in some rows and otherwise reads once, few, many or a size class.

abundance	d_gene	v_gene	j_gene	CDR3nt	CDR3aa
-	-	TRBV5-5	TRBJ2-5	TGTGCCAGCAGCTCCCCCCAGGGCAGGGTCCACCAAGAGACCCAGTACTTC	CASSSPQGRVHQETQYF
-	-	TRBV27	TRBJ1-5	TGTGCCAGCATTTGGACAGTAAGGTGGGATCAGCCCCAGCATTTT	CASIWTVRWDQPQHF
-	-	TRBV29-1	TRBJ1-2	TGCAGCGCCGGGGACAAGGCTAACTATGGCTACACCTTC	CSAGDKANYGYTF
-	-	TRBV27	TRBJ1-6	TGTGCCAGCAGTTTAAGTAGAAGCTCCTATAATTCACCCCTCCACTTT	CASSLSRSSYNSPLHF
-	TRBD1	TRBV4-3	TRBJ1-4	TGCGCCAGCAGCCAGGACAGGGGGGAGACTAATGAAAAACTGTTTTTT	CASSQDRGETNEKLFF
once	-	TRBV19	TRBJ1-6	TGTGCCAGTAGTATAGGGCAGGGATCTCCACCCCTCCACTTT	CASSIGQGSPPLHF
-	TRBD1	TRBV7-9	TRBJ1-2	TGTGCCAGCAGCAGGGGACAGGGTTATGGCTACACCTTC	CASSRGQGYGYTF
-	-	TRBV5-6	TRBJ1-2	TGTGCCAGCAGCTCACTTACTTTTCGGGGAGTCGAAGGTGGCTACACCTTC	CASSSLTFRGVEGGYTF
-	TRBD2	TRBV28	TRBJ2-7	TGTGCCAGCAGTTTATCCGGGACTAGATCCTACGAGCAGTACTTC	CASSLSGTRSYEQYF
-	-	TRBV19	TRBJ2-1	TGTGCCAGTAGTATAATCGGGGGGCCTTACTCTGAGCAGTTCTTC	CASSIIGGPYSEQFF
-	TRBD1	TRBV9	TRBJ2-5	TGTGCCAGCAGCGTGGGCCCGGACAGGGTGGAGACCCAGTACTTC	CASSVGPDRVETQYF
-	-	TRBV4-1	TRBJ1-2	TGCGCCAGCAGCCCCTCTATAACGGACAGCTATGGCTACACCTTC	CASSPSITDSYGYTF
-	TRBD1	TRBV11-3	TRBJ2-7	TGTGCCAGCAGCTTAGCGACAGGGGAGAGCTACGAGCAGTACTTC	CASSLATGESYEQYF
-	-	TRBV3-1/TRBV3-2	TRBJ2-7	TGTGCCAGCAGCCAAGATTTGGCAGATGTCTACGAGCAGTACTTC	CASSQDLADVYEQYF
-	TRBD1	TRBV10-3	TRBJ1-5	TGTGCCATCAGCGGGACAGGAAGCAATCAGCCCCAGCATTTT	CAISGTGSNQPQHF
-	-	TRBV6-5	TRBJ2-5	TGTGCCAGCAACAGGAACTACAAAGAGACCCAGTACTTC	CASNRNYKETQYF
-	TRBD1	TRBV5-1	TRBJ1-2	TGCGCCAGCAGCCTAGGACAGGGAGGTAGAGGCTATGGCTACACCTTC	CASSLGQGGRGYGYTF
-	TRBD1	TRBV29-1	TRBJ1-6	TGCAGCCTTCGTGCTCGGGACAGGGAAGACTCCTATAATTCACCCCTCCACTTT	CSLRARDREDSYNSPLHF
once	-	TRBV7-2	TRBJ2-7	TGTGCCAGCAGCTTCGCCAGCGGGCCTCCCTACGAGCAGTACTTC	CASSFASGPPYEQYF
-	TRBD1	TRBV11-2	TRBJ1-6	TGTGCCAGCAGCTTAGAGCGGGACAGAGGGACAGAAACTTTTAATTCACCCCTCCACTTT	CASSLERDRGTETFNSPLHF
-	-	TRBV5-1	TRBJ1-6	TGCGCCAGCAGCTTGGCCGAGGCCTTTAATTCACCCCTCCACTTT	CASSLAEAFNSPLHF
few	TRBD1	TRBV3-1/TRBV3-2	TRBJ1-3	TGTGCCAGCAGCCAGCGGACAGGAGCCTTCTCTGGAAACACCATATATTTT	CASSQRTGAFSGNTIYF
-	-	TRBV5-1	TRBJ2-2	TGCGCCAGCAGCTTGGTCGCAGGGAACACCGGGGAGCTGTTTTTT	CASSLVAGNTGELFF